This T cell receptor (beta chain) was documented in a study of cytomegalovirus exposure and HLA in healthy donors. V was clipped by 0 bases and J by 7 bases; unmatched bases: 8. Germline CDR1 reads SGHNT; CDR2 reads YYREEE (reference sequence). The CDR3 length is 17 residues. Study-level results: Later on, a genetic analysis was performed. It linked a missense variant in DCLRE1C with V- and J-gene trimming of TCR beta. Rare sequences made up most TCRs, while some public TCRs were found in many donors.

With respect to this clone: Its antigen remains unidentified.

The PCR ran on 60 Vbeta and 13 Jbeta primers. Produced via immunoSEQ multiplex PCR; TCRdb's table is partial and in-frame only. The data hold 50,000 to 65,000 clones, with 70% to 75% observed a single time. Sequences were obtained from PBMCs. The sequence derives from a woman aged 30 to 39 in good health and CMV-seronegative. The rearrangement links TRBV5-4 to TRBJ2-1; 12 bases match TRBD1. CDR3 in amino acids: CASSLGGRDRGLNEQFF. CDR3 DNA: TGTGCCAGCAGCTTGGGGGGGCGGGACAGGGGGCTGAATGAGCAGTTCTTC.